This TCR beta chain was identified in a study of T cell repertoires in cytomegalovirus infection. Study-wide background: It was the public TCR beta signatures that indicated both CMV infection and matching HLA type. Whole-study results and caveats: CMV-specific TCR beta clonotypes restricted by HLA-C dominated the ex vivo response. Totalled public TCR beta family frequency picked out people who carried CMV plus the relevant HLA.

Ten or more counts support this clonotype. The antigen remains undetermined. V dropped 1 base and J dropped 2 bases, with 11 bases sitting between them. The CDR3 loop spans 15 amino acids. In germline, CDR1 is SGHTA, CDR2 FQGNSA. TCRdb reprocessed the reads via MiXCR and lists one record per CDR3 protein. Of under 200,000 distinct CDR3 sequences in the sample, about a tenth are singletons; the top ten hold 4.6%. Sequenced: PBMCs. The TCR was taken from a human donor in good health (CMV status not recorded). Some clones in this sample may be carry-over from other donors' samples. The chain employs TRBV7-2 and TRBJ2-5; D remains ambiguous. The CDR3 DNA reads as TGTGCCAGCAGCTTAGTTCCAGTCCCACAAGAGACCCAGTACTTC. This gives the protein CASSLVPVPQETQYF.